This TCR beta chain was retrieved from a study of technical replicates of blood from several donors. The germline CDR1 and CDR2 sequences are MNHEY and SVGAGI. CDR3 size: 14 residues. The ends were cut back, 6 bases at V and 7 bases at J, with 16 bases in the middle. Repertoires were generated with immunoSEQ multiplex PCR, while TCRdb's copy carries only in-frame clones and drops some. The sample holds 79,000 or so clones; 92% are singletons and the top ten take approximately 0.4%. Material: T cells isolated from PBMCs. The TCR comes from a human donor in good health. This chain uses TRBV6-5 with TRBJ1-5; possibly TRBD1 for D (5 bases). The CDR3 region has the DNA TGTGCCAGCAGCAGTTTTCAGGGCAGGCAGCCCCAGCATTTT. It codes for CASSSFQGRQPQHF.